The 2 T cell receptor beta chains presented below share a single source sample, sequenced in a study of CD8+ T cells in alopecia areata. Sequencing relied on a cDNA template that was reverse transcribed from extracted RNA. Assay used: immunoSEQ multiplex PCR; TCRdb lists only in-frame clones, some missing. The data contain approximately 180,000 clones, more than 60% of them singletons. Sequenced here: CD4+ T cells sorted from blood, sampled at week 0. The origin of the receptors is a human donor with alopecia areata.

The V and J genes are TRBV10-3 and TRBJ1-5; no reliable D call. In germline, CDR1 is ENHRY, CDR2 SYGVKD. With 6 bases removed from V and 0 bases from J, the gap between germline ends came to 6 bases. The length of the CDR3 is 13 residues. CDR3 nucleotide sequence: TGTGCCATCAGGCGCGATAGCAATCAGCCCCAGCATTTT. It specifies CAIRRDSNQPQHF.

The chain combines TRBV29-1 with TRBJ2-3, with 7 nucleotides matching TRBD1. CDR3 length: 13 amino acids. Germline V gives CDR1 SQVTM, CDR2 ANQGSEA. The J segment lost 6 bases and the V segment lost 6 bases, leaving 9 bases of the junction unmatched. CDR3 residues: CSVGTVLADTQYF. Written as DNA, the CDR3 is TGCAGCGTCGGGACAGTGTTAGCTGATACGCAGTATTTT.